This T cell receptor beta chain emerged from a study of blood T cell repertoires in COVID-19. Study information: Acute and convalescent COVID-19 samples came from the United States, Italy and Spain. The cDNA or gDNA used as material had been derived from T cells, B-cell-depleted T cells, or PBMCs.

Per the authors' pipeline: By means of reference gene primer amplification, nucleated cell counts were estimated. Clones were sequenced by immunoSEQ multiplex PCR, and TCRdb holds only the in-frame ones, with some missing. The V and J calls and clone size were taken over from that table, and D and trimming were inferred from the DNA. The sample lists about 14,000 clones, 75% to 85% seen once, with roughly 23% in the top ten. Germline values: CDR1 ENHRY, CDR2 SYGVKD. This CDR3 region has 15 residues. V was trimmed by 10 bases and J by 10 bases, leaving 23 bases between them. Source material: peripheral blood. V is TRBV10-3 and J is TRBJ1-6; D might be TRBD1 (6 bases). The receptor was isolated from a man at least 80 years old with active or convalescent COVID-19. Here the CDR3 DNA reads TGTGCCACCAATCGTGACAGGAGACTTTTGTCACCCCTCCACTTT. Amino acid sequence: CATNRDRRLLSPLHF.